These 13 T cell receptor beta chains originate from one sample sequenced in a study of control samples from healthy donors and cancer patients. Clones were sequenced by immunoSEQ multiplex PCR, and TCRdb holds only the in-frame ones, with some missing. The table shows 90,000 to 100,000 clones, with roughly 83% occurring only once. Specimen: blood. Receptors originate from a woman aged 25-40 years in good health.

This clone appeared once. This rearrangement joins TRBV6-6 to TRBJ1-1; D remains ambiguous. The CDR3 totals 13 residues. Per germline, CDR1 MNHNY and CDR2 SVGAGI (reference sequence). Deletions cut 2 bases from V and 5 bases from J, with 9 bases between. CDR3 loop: CASSYPQATEAFF. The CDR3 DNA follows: TGTGCCAGCAGTTACCCTCAGGCTACTGAAGCTTTCTTT.

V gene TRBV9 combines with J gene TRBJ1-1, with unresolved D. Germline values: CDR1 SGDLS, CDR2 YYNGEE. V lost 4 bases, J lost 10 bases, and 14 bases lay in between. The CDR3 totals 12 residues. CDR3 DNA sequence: TGTGCCAGCAGCTCCGTAGCCCGAAGAGCTTTCTTT. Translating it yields CASSSVARRAFF. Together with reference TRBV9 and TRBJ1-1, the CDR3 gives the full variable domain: DSGVTQTPKHLITATGQRVTLRCSPRSGDLSVYWYQQSLDQGLQFLIQYYNGEERAKGNILERFSAQQFPDLHSELNLSSLELGDSALYFCASSSVARRAFFGQGTRLTVV.

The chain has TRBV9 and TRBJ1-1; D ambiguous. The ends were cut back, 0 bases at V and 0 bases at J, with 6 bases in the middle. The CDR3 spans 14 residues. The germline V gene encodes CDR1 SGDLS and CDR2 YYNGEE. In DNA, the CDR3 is TGTGCCAGCAGCGTAGGTCGGATGAACACTGAAGCTTTCTTT. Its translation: CASSVGRMNTEAFF. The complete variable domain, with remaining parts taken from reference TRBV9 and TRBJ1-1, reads DSGVTQTPKHLITATGQRVTLRCSPRSGDLSVYWYQQSLDQGLQFLIQYYNGEERAKGNILERFSAQQFPDLHSELNLSSLELGDSALYFCASSVGRMNTEAFFGQGTRLTVV.

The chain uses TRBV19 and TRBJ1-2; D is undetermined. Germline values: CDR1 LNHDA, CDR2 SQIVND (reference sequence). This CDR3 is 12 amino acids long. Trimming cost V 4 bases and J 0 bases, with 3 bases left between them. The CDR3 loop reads CASSTSNYGYTF. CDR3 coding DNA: TGTGCCAGTAGTACATCTAACTATGGCTACACCTTC.

The CDR3 region is CASSYSLGQGTEKLFF. In DNA, the CDR3 is TGCGCCAGCAGCTATTCTTTGGGACAGGGGACCGAAAAACTGTTTTTT. This chain uses TRBV4-3 with TRBJ1-4; 10 bases map to TRBD1. Germline CDR1 LGHNA, CDR2 YSLEER. V dropped 5 bases and J dropped 8; count of bases not matched to a gene: 11. This CDR3 region has 16 residues.

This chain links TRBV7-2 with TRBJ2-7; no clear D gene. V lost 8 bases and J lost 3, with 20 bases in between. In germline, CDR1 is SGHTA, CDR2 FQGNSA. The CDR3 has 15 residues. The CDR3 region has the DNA TGTGCCAGCTCGCCATCTTGGGGTGTTAGCTACGAGCAGTACTTC. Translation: CASSPSWGVSYEQYF. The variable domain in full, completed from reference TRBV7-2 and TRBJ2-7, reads GAGVSQSPSNKVTEKGKDVELRCDPISGHTALYWYRQSLGQGLEFLIYFQGNSAPDKSGLPSDRFSAERTGGSVSTLTIQRTQQEDSAVYLCASSPSWGVSYEQYFGPGTRLTVT.

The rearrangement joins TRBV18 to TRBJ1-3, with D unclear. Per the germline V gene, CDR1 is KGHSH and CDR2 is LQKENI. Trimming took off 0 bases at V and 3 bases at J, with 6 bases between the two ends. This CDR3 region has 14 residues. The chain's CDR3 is CASSPPGSGNTIYF. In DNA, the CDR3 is TGTGCCAGCTCACCACCAGGGAGTGGAAACACCATATATTTT.

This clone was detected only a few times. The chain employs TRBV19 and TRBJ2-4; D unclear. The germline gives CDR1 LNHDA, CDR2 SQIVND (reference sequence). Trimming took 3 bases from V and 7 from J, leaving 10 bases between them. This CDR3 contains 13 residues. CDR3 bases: TGTGCCAGTAGTATTCTTGGGCGGAACATTCAGTACTTC. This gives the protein CASSILGRNIQYF.

Here the CDR3 reads CASSEMGGRRTYEQYF. The CDR3 region has the DNA TGCGCCAGCAGCGAGATGGGGGGCCGGAGAACCTACGAGCAGTACTTC. The rearrangement joins TRBV5-1 to TRBJ2-7; D could derive from TRBD1 or TRBD2 (6 bases each). Trimming left V 4 bases short and J 2 bases short, with 19 bases between. The CDR3 is made up of 16 amino acids. Germline V gene lookup returns CDR1 SGHRS and CDR2 YFSETQ.

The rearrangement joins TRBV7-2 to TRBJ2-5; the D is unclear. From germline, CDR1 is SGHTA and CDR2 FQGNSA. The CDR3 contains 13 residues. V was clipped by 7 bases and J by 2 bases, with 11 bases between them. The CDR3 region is CASTYRVQETQYF. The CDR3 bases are TGTGCCAGCACCTATAGGGTACAAGAGACCCAGTACTTC.

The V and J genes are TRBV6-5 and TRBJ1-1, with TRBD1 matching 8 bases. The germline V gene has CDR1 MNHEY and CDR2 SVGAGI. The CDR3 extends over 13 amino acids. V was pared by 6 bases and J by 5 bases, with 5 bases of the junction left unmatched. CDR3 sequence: CASSLRGRTEAFF. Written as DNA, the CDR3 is TGTGCCAGCAGCCTCAGGGGGCGGACTGAAGCTTTCTTT.

CDR3 bases: TGTGCCAGCACCCCTAGCGGTTCCTACAATGAGCAGTTCTTC. Protein: CASTPSGSYNEQFF. The rearrangement joins TRBV9 to TRBJ2-1; TRBD2 aligns across 7 bases. This CDR3 is 14 amino acids long. The junction had 4 bases not matched to a gene; V was cut back by 6 bases and J by 1 base. Germline lookup yields CDR1 SGDLS and CDR2 YYNGEE. Full variable domain (missing parts from reference TRBV9 and TRBJ2-1): DSGVTQTPKHLITATGQRVTLRCSPRSGDLSVYWYQQSLDQGLQFLIQYYNGEERAKGNILERFSAQQFPDLHSELNLSSLELGDSALYFCASTPSGSYNEQFFGPGTRLTVL.

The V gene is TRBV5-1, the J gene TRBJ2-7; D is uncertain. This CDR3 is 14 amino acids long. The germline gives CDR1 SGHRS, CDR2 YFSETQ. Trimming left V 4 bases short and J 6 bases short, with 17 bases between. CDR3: CASSQRTGSAEQYF. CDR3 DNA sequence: TGCGCCAGCAGCCAACGAACGGGTTCGGCCGAGCAGTACTTC.